This T cell receptor (beta chain) was documented in a study of T-cell reconstitution after alpha-beta-depleted transplantation in children (TCRdb year 2016). Some background on the complete study: Using TCR repertoire profiling, the study quantitatively followed how T-cell immune reconstitution unfolded in children after TCRalphabeta/CD19-depleted allogeneic hematopoietic cell transplantation.

Library method: PCR. The listed sequencing device is Illumina HiSeq 2500. TCR libraries were prepared with molecular barcoding, using unique molecular identifiers to normalize TCRbeta repertoire quantification. TCRdb ran its own pipeline on the public reads, namely fastp trimming at Q25 and MiXCR clone calling, and kept in-frame beta chains. Rows with one shared CDR3 protein collapse into an entry with the most common genes and DNA. For this sample the table gives approximately 400,000 distinct CDR3 sequences, of which roughly a tenth were detected only once. Jointly, the top ten make up 4.5% to 6% of the sample. The cysteine opens and the phenylalanine closes a CDR3 of 11 amino acids. Just the 33-base CDR3 DNA is kept, in frame starting at base 1. Reading the germline V gene (reference sequence) gives CDR1 MNHNY and CDR2 SVGAGI. Trimming at the junction amounts to 11 bases on V and 2 bases on J, and the germline ends lie 8 bases apart.

This clonotype was seen at least ten times. Its antigen specificity is not known. No base quality information exists; no much larger clone differs at one position. This sequence originates from a human donor who donated a stem cell graft to a child with acute myeloid leukemia. The chain joins TRBV6-6 to TRBJ2-3, with the D gene uncertain. The sample here was PBMCs from the stem cell graft donor, taken from the stem cell graft. CDR3 loop: CAAQSTDTQYF. The DNA reads as follows: TGTGCCGCGCAATCCACAGATACGCAGTATTTT.